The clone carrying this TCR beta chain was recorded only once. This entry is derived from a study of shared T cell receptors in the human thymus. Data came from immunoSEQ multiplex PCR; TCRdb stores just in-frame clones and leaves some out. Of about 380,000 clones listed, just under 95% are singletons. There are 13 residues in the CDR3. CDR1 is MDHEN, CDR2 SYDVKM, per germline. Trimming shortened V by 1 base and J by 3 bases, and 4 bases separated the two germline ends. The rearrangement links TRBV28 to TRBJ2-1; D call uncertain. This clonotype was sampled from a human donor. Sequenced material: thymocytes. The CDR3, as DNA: TGTGCCAGCAGTTTATTGGGCTACAATGAGCAGTTCTTC. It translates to CASSLLGYNEQFF.